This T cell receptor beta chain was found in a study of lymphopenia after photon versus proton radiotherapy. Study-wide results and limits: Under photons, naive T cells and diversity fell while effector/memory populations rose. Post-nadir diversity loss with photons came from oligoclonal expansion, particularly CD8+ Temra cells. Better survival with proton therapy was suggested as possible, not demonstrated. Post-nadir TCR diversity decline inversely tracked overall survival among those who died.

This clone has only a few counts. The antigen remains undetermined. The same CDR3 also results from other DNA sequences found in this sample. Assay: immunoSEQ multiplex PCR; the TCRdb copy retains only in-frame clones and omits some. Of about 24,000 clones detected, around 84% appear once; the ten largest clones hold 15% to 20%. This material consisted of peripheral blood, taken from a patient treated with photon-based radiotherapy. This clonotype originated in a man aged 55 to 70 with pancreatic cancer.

The CDR3 DNA is TGCGCCAGCAGCCAACTCCCCTATACGCAGTATTTT. Its translation: CASSQLPYTQYF. The chain uses TRBV4-3 and TRBJ2-3; D gene uncertain. The CDR3 runs to 12 residues. V lost 2 bases, J lost 7 bases, and 7 bases lay in between. Germline V gives CDR1 LGHNA, CDR2 YSLEER.